This T cell receptor beta chain came from a study of control samples from healthy donors and cancer patients. Here immunoSEQ multiplex PCR was the method, and the copy in TCRdb shows in-frame clones only, minus some. The top ten clones hold around 8.7% of a sample with some 120,000 clones, roughly 91% of them seen once. Sample: blood. The sequence derives from a man in his forties in good health.

CDR3 bases: TGTGCCTGGACGACAGGGATTAGGAATTCACCCCTCCACTTT. Protein sequence: CAWTTGIRNSPLHF. This sequence joins TRBV30 and TRBJ1-6; 7 nucleotides match TRBD1. This CDR3 contains 14 residues. Per germline, CDR1 GTSNPN and CDR2 SVGIG (reference sequence). V was clipped by 4 bases and J by 7 bases; unmatched bases: 7.